This T cell receptor beta chain was sequenced during a study of vaccination and CD4 T cells after COVID-19. Study information: Following dose two, a median about 72 days (range 14 to 241) passed before post-vaccine samples were taken.

Cultured CD4+ T cell DNA underwent sequencing with the Oncomine TCR Beta short-read assay. TCRdb processed the PCR reads anew with MiXCR; each CDR3 protein has one entry. This table holds 9,500 to 15,000 distinct CDR3 sequences, around 64% found once. This clonotype appeared once. Its antigen remains unknown. As to treatment: approximately nine-day PBMC culture with coronavirus spike peptide pools or control peptides (ViraFEST assay). CDR3 length: 11 residues. Germline-derived CDR1 and CDR2 are KGHSH and LQKENI. V gave up 6 bases and J gave up 12 bases, with 9 bases separating them. The receptor comes from a human donor who had recovered from COVID-19. The chain combines TRBV18 with TRBJ1-6; D not resolved. The sequencing used CD4+ T cells from blood, cultured in vitro, collected before SARS-CoV-2 vaccination. For the CDR3, the DNA is TGTGCCAGCTCGGAGGGTGAACCCCTCCACTTT. Amino acids: CASSEGEPLHF.